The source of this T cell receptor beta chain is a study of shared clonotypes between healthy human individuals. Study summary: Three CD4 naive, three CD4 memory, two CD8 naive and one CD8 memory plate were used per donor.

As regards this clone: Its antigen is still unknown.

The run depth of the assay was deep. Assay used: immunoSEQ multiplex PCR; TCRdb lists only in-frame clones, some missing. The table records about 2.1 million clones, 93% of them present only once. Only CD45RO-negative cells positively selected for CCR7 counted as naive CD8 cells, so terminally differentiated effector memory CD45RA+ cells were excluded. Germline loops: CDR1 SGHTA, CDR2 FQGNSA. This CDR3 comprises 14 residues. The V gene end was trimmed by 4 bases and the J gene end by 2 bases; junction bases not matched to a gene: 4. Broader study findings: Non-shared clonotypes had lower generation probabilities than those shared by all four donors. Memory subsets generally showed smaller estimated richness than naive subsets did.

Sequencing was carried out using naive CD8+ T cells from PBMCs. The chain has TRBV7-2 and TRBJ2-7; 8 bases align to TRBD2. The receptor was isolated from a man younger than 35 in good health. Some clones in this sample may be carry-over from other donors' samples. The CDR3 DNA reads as TGTGCCAGCAGCTCCCGGGAGGGTGCCTACGAGCAGTACTTC. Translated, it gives CASSSREGAYEQYF.